This paragraph reports one TCR beta chain. This entry belongs to a study of blood T cells in healthy people across ages. A second PCR of roughly 7 to 11 cycles used a sample-barcoded 5' primer and a J-beta primer mix. One entry per CDR3 protein results from TCRdb running MiXCR on the 5' RACE reads. This table holds almost 800,000 distinct CDR3 sequences, more than 45% found once. V shed 4 bases, J shed 2 bases, and the junction held 9 bases outside the gene matches. The V gene's germline CDR1 is SQVTM and CDR2 ANQGSEA. The CDR3 runs 15 residues. The TCR originated in a man younger than 45 in good health. The chain is built from TRBV29-1 and TRBJ2-5, with 8 bases aligning to TRBD2. Specimen: blood. The CDR3 DNA follows: TGCAGCGTTGCCGGGAGGGCTAGCGGACAAGAGACCCAGTACTTC. It encodes CSVAGRASGQETQYF.